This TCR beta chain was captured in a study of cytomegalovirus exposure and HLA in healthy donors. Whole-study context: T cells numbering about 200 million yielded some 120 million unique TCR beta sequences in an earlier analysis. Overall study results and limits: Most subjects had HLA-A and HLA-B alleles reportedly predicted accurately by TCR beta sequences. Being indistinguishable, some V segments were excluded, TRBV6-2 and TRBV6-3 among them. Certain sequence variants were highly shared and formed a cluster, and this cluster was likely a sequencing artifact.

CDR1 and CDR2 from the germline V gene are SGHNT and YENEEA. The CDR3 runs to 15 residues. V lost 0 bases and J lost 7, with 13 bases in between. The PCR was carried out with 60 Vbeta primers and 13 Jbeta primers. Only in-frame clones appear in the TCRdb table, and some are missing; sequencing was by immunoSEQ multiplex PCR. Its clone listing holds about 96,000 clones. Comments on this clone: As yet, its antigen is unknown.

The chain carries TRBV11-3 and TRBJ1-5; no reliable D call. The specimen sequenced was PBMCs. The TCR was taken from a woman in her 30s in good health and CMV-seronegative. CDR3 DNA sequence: TGTGCCAGCAGCTTAGATATAGCAGTTTGCCAGCCCCAGCATTTT. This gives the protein CASSLDIAVCQPQHF.